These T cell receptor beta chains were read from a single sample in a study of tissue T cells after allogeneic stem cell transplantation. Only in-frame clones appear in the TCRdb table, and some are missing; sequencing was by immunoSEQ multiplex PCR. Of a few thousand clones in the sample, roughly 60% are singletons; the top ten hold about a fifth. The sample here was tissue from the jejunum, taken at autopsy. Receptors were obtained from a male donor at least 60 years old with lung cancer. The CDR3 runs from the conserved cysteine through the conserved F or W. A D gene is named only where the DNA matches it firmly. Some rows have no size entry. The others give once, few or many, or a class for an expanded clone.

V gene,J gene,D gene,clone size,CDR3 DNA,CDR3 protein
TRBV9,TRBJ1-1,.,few,TGTGCCAGCAGCGAAAATAATCTGAACACTGAAGCTTTCTTT,CASSENNLNTEAFF
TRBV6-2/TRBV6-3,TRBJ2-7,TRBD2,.,TGTGCCAGCAGCTTTAGCGGGGGGAGCTCCTACGAGCAGTACTTC,CASSFSGGSSYEQYF
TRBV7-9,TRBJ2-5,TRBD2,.,TGTGCCAGCAGCTTAGACCCGGGACTAGATCAAGAGACCCAGTACTTC,CASSLDPGLDQETQYF
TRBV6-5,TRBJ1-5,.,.,TGTGCCAGCAGTTACCAAAATCAGCCCCAGCATTTT,CASSYQNQPQHF
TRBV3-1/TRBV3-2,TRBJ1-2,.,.,TGTGCCAGCAGCCACGGCCGAATCTATGGCTACACCTTC,CASSHGRIYGYTF
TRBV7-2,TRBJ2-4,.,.,TGTGCCAGCAGCCAAAATCCCGGCGGATCGACCAAATTAAACATTCAGTACTTC,CASSQNPGGSTKLNIQYF
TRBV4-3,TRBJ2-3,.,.,TGCGCCAGCAGCCAAGGTGCCGGGACTCATAGCACAGATACGCAGTATTTT,CASSQGAGTHSTDTQYF
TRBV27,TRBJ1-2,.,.,TGTGCCAGCAGTTTCATGGCAGCAAACTATGGCTACACCTTC,CASSFMAANYGYTF
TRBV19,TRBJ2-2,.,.,TGTGCCAGTAGGTCCGGGGGAGGCGGGGAGCTGTTTTTT,CASRSGGGGELFF
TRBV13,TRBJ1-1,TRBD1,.,TGTGCCAGCAGCACCTGGACAGGGAACACTGAAGCTTTCTTT,CASSTWTGNTEAFF
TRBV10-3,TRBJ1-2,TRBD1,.,TGTGCCATACACTCGGGACAGGGGGATGGCTACACCTTC,CAIHSGQGDGYTF
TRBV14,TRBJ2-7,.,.,TGTGCCAGCAGCCAAGGGAAGCGCGAGCAGTACTTC,CASSQGKREQYF
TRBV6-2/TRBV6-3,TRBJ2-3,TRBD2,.,TGTGCCAGCAGTTACGGCTCGGGACTAGTCTCAGATACGCAGTATTTT,CASSYGSGLVSDTQYF
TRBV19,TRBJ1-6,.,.,TGTGCCAGTAGCCGCTCCTATAATTCACCCCTCCACTTT,CASSRSYNSPLHF
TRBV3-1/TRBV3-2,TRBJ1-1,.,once,TGTGCCAGCAGCCAGTCACAAGGCCTCACTGAAGCTTTCTTT,CASSQSQGLTEAFF
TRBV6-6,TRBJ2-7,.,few,TGTGCCAGCAGTTACCTCGGGGTCGTCGGCTTC,CASSYLGVVGF
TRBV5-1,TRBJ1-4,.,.,TGCGCCAGCAGCCCTCCGTCGGCGGATGAAAAACTGTTTTTT,CASSPPSADEKLFF
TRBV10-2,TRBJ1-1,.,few,TGCGCCAGCAGTGAGAAGGGAATGAACACTGAAGCTTTCTTT,CASSEKGMNTEAFF
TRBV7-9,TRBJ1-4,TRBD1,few,TGTGCCTCGGGTCCCCCCACAGGGGAGGAAAAACTGTTTTTT,CASGPPTGEEKLFF
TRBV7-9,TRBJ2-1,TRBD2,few,TGTGCCAGCAGCTTCCTCCGGCTAGCGGTAGGTTACAATGAGCAGTTCTTC,CASSFLRLAVGYNEQFF
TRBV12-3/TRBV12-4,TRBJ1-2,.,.,TGTGCCAGCAACGCAGGTTTAACCACTCACACCTTC,CASNAGLTTHTF
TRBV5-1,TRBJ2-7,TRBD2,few,TGCGCCAGCAGCTTGATCAGGGAGGGCTACGAGCAGTACTTC,CASSLIREGYEQYF
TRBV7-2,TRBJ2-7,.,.,TGTGCCAGCAGCTCTCGCCTTACTAGTAGTGAGTACGAGCAGTACTTC,CASSSRLTSSEYEQYF
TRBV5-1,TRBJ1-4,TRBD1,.,TGCGCCAGCAGCCGGGACAGCCAAGAAAAACTGTTTTTT,CASSRDSQEKLFF
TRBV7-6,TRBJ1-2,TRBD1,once,TGTGCCAGCAGCTTAGTAGGGACAGGGGACGGCTACACCTTC,CASSLVGTGDGYTF
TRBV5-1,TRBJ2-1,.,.,TGCGCCAGCAGCTTGTCCGTCGAGGGTTACAATGAGCAGTTCTTC,CASSLSVEGYNEQFF
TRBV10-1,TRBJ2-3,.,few,TGCGCCAGCAGTGAGTCGGGGGCATATACGCAGTATTTT,CASSESGAYTQYF
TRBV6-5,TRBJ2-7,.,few,TGTGCCAGCAGTTACGGCGGAGGCGAGCAGTACTTC,CASSYGGGEQYF
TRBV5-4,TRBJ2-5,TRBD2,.,TGTGCCAGCAGCGCCGGACTAGCGGGGGGGCAAGAGACCCAGTACTTC,CASSAGLAGGQETQYF
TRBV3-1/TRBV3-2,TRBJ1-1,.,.,TGTGCCAGCAGCCAAGTTCGACGGGCTGAAGCTTTCTTT,CASSQVRRAEAFF
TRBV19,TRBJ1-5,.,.,TGTGCCAGTAGTATACTCGGGGTTCAGCCCCAGCATTTT,CASSILGVQPQHF
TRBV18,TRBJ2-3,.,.,TGTGCCAGCTCACCACCGGGTCGTCCCCTAGATACGCAGTATTTT,CASSPPGRPLDTQYF
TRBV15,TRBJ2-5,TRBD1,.,TGTGCCACCAGCAGAGGTAGAGGGACAGGTCAAGAGACCCAGTACTTC,CATSRGRGTGQETQYF
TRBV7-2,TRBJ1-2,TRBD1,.,TGTGCCAGCAGCTTAGCGCGGGGACAGGCGCAAGGCTACACCTTC,CASSLARGQAQGYTF
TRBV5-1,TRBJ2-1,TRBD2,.,TGCGCCAGCAGGGTGCTAGCGGGGTTAAATGAGCAGTTCTTC,CASRVLAGLNEQFF
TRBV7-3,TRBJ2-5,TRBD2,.,TGTGCCAGCAGCAATACGCGGGCTAGCGGGGTTCTGAACTTC,CASSNTRASGVLNF
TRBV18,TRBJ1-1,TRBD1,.,TGTGCCAGCTCACCACAGACAGGGCACACTGAAGCTTTCTTT,CASSPQTGHTEAFF
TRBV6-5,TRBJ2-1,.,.,TGTGCCAGCAGTTGGGACGCCCCGAGCTCCTACAATGAGCAGTTCTTC,CASSWDAPSSYNEQFF
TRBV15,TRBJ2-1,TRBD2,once,TGTGCCACCAGCAGTACTAGCGGGGGGGCTAACTACAATGAGCAGTTCTTC,CATSSTSGGANYNEQFF
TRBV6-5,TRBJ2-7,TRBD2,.,TGTGCCAGCTACACGGCTAGCGGGAGAACCTACGAGCAGTACTTC,CASYTASGRTYEQYF
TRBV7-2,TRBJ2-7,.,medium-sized,TGTGCCAGCAGCTTACAACAGGCCTACGAGCAGTACTTC,CASSLQQAYEQYF
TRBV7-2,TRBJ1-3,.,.,TGTGCCAGCAGCTTTTACGGAAACACCATATATTTT,CASSFYGNTIYF
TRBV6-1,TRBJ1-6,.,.,TGTGCCAGCAGTGAAGGACAGGCAGCCATCTCCTATAATTCACCCCTCCACTTT,CASSEGQAAISYNSPLHF
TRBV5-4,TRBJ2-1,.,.,TGTGCCAGCATGGGCAGGGGGGGGAATGAGCAGTTCTTC,CASMGRGGNEQFF
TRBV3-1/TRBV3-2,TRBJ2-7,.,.,TGTGCCAGCAGCCAACTCCGGGACACCTACGAGCAGTACTTC,CASSQLRDTYEQYF
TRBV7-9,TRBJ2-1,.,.,TGTGCCAGCAGCTTAGAGCGGAGCTCCTACAATGAGCAGTTCTTC,CASSLERSSYNEQFF
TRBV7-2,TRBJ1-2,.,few,TGTGCCAGCAGCTTAGAGGTGCAGCCCTATGGCTACACCTTC,CASSLEVQPYGYTF
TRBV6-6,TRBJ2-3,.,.,TGTGCCAGCAGGGGGGGGGCTAGCACAGATACGCAGTATTTT,CASRGGASTDTQYF
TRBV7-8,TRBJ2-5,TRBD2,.,TGTGCCAGCAGCGGATACGGGAGGGCCTTGGGGGAGACCCAGTACTTC,CASSGYGRALGETQYF
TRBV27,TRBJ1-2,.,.,TGTGCCAGCAGTATCCGGGAGGGCTATGGCTACACCTTC,CASSIREGYGYTF
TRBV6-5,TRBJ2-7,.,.,TGTGCCAGCAGTCCCCGGGGCCCCTTCGGGCAGTACTTC,CASSPRGPFGQYF
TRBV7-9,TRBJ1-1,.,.,TGTGCCAGCAGCCTACACCGGGGGGACACTGAAGCTTTCTTT,CASSLHRGDTEAFF
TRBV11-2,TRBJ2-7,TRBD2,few,TGTGCCAGCAGCTCGAGGGCGGGAGGGCCCCTGTACGAGCAGTACTTC,CASSSRAGGPLYEQYF
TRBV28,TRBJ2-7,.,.,TGTGCCAGCAGTTTGAGTGGAGAGCAGTACTTC,CASSLSGEQYF
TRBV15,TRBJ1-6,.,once,TGTGCCACCAGCAGAGAGGGGCGCGTCAATTCACCCCTCCACTTT,CATSREGRVNSPLHF